A selection of T cell receptor beta chains follows, all from one sample in a study of graft-versus-host responses after intestinal transplantation. Method: immunoSEQ multiplex PCR; TCRdb's copy keeps in-frame clones and lacks some. Here the sample spans some 12,000 clones, 85% to 95% being singletons. The sequencing here drew on PBMCs, taken approximately 110 days after intestinal transplant. The receptors here all came from a human patient who received an intestinal transplant, so some T cells may come from the graft donor. CDR3s include the opening cysteine and the closing phenylalanine or tryptophan. The D gene is left open where the match is weak. A row's size may be missing; if present it is once, few, many or a size class.

>TRBJ1-1|TRBV9|15|-|-
CASSVAEALNTEAFF
TGTGCCAGCAGCGTAGCGGAGGCCTTGAACACTGAAGCTTTCTTT
>TRBJ1-1|TRBV28|14|-|-
CASSLLTQNTEAFF
TGTGCCAGCAGTTTATTAACACAGAACACTGAAGCTTTCTTT
>TRBJ1-6|TRBV7-8|16|-|TRBD1
CASSFLTGDYNSPLHF
TGTGCCAGCAGCTTCCTGACAGGGGATTATAATTCACCCCTCCACTTT
>TRBJ2-1|TRBV27|13|-|TRBD1
CASRPTGNNEQFF
TGTGCCAGCAGGCCGACAGGGAATAATGAGCAGTTCTTC
>TRBJ2-3|TRBV6-5|14|-|-
CASSYFSLTDTQYF
TGTGCCAGCAGTTACTTTTCGTTGACAGATACGCAGTATTTT
>TRBJ2-3|TRBV7-8|13|-|-
CASSLLKLDTQYF
TGTGCCAGCAGCTTATTAAAATTAGATACGCAGTATTTT
>TRBJ2-3|TRBV5-1|16|-|-
CASSLGVAENTDTQYF
TGCGCCAGCAGCTTGGGGGTAGCGGAAAACACAGATACGCAGTATTTT
>TRBJ1-4|TRBV18|14|-|TRBD1
CASSPGQTNEKLFF
TGTGCCAGCTCACCGGGACAGACTAATGAAAAACTGTTTTTT
>TRBJ1-3|TRBV30|12|once|-
CAWKGSGNTIYF
TGTGCCTGGAAGGGGTCTGGAAACACCATATATTTT
>TRBJ2-7|TRBV4-1|14|-|TRBD1
CASSRTGGSYEQYF
TGCGCCAGCAGCCGGACAGGGGGCTCCTACGAGCAGTACTTC
>TRBJ1-1|TRBV11-2|15|-|TRBD1
CASSVRQGMNTEAFF
TGTGCCAGCAGCGTAAGACAGGGGATGAACACTGAAGCTTTCTTT
>TRBJ2-7|TRBV7-2|15|-|TRBD2
CASSLTLAESYEQYF
TGTGCCAGCAGCCTTACACTAGCGGAATCCTACGAGCAGTACTTC
>TRBJ2-5|TRBV15|16|once|TRBD2
CATSRDTGGRQETQYF
TGTGCCACCAGCAGAGATACGGGAGGGAGGCAAGAGACCCAGTACTTC
>TRBJ2-1|TRBV6-5|16|-|TRBD1
CASSFRRDRAYNEQFF
TGTGCCAGCAGTTTTCGGCGGGACAGGGCCTACAATGAGCAGTTCTTC
>TRBJ2-7|TRBV5-1|15|-|-
CASSYAQGMLDEQYF
TGCGCCAGCAGCTATGCCCAGGGGATGTTAGACGAGCAGTACTTC
>TRBJ2-1|TRBV6-6|16|-|TRBD2
CASSSGTSGGYNEQFF
TGTGCCAGCAGTTCCGGGACTAGCGGAGGCTACAATGAGCAGTTCTTC